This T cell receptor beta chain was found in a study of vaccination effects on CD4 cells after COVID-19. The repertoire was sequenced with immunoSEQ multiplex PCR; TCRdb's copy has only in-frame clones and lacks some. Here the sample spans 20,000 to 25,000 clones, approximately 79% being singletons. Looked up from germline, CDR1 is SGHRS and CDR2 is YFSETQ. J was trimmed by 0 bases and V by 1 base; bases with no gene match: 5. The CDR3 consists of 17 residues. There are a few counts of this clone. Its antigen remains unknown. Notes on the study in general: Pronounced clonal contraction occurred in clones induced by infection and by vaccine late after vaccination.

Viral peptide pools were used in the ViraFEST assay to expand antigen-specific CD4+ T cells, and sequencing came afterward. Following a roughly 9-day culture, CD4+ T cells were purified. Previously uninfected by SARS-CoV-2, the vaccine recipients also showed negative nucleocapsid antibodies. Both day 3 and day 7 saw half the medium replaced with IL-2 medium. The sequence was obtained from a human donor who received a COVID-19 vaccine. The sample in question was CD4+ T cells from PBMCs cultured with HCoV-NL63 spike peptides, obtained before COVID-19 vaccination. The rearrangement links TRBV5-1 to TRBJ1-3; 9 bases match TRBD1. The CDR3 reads CASSLTGTGLSGNTIYF. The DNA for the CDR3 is TGCGCCAGCAGCTTGACCGGGACAGGGCTCTCTGGAAACACCATATATTTT. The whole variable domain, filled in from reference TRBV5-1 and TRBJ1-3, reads KAGVTQTPRYLIKTRGQQVTLSCSPISGHRSVSWYQQTPGQGLQFLFEYFSETQRNKGNFPGRFSGRQFSNSRSEMNVSTLELGDSALYLCASSLTGTGLSGNTIYFGEGSWLTVV.